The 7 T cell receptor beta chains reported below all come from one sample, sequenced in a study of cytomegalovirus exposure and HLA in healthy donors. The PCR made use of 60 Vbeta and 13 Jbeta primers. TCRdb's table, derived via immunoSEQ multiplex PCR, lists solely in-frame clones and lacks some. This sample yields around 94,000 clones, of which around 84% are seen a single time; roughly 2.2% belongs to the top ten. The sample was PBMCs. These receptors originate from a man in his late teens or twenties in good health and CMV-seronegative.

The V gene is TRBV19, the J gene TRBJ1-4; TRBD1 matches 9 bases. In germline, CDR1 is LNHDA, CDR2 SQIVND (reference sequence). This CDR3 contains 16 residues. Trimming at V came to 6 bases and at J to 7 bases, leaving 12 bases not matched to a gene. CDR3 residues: CASSLPGQGLFEKLFF. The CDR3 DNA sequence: TGTGCCAGTAGCCTACCGGGACAGGGACTATTTGAAAAACTGTTTTTT.

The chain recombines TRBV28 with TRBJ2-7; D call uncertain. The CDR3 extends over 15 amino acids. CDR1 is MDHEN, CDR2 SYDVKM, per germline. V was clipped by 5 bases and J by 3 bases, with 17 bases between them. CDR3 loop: CASSALEVSHYEQYF. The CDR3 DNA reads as TGTGCCAGCAGTGCGCTTGAGGTCAGCCACTACGAGCAGTACTTC.

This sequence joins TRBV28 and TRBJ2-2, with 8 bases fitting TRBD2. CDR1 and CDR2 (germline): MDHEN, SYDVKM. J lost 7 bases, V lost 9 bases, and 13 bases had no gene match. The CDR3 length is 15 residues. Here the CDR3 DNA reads TGTGCCAGTCAATCTAGCGGGTTTAGTTTCGGGGAGCTGTTTTTT. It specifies CASQSSGFSFGELFF. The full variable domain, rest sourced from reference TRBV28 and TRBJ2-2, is DVKVTQSSRYLVKRTGEKVFLECVQDMDHENMFWYRQDPGLGLRLIYFSYDVKMKEKGDIPEGYSVSREKKERFSLILESASTNQTSMYLCASQSSGFSFGELFFGEGSRLTVL.

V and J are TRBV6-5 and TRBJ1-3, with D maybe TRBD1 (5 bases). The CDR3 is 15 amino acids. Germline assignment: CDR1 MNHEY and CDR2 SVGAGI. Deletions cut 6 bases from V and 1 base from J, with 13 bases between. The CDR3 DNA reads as TGTGCCAGCAGCCCGCGGGGGGGTTCTGGAAACACCATATATTTT. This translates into CASSPRGGSGNTIYF.

The CDR3 DNA follows: TGTGCCACCTCCGGGACAGGGTACTACGAGCAGTACTTC. As protein: CATSGTGYYEQYF. This chain uses TRBV19 with TRBJ2-7; 9 positions match TRBD1. J was trimmed by 3 bases and V by 10 bases; bases with no gene match: 7. The CDR3 has 13 amino acids. The germline CDR1 and CDR2 sequences are LNHDA and SQIVND (reference sequence).

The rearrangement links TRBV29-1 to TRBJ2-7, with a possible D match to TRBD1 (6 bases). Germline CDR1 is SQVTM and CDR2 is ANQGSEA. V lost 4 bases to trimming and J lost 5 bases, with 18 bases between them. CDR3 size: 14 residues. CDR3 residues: CSVGTVIGANEQYF. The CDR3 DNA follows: TGCAGCGTTGGGACAGTGATTGGAGCTAACGAGCAGTACTTC.

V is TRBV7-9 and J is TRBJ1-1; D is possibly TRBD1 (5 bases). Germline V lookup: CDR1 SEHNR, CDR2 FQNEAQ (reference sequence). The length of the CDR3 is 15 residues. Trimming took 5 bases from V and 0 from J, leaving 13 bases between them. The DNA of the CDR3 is TGTGCCAGCAGCCGCGGGGACTTTTTGAACACTGAAGCTTTCTTT. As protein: CASSRGDFLNTEAFF. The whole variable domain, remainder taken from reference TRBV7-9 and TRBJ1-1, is DTGVSQNPRHKITKRGQNVTFRCDPISEHNRLYWYRQTLGQGPEFLTYFQNEAQLEKSRLLSDRFSAERPKGSFSTLEIQRTEQGDSAMYLCASSRGDFLNTEAFFGQGTRLTVV.